The 25 T cell receptor beta chains below were found in one sample sequenced in a study of glioma-infiltrating T cells after dendritic cell vaccination. This sample's time point: after dendritic cell vaccination, including at tumor progression/relapse. TCRdb's table, derived via immunoSEQ multiplex PCR, lists solely in-frame clones and lacks some. There are about 65,000 clones in the sample; around nine tenths occur only once, and around 10% lies in the top ten. The sequencing here drew on blood, taken after dendritic cell vaccination. These receptors all stem from a human donor with glioblastoma.

This CDR3 reads CASSAGSPGTSASYEQYF. In nucleotides, the CDR3 is TGTGCCAGCAGCGCAGGCTCCCCCGGCACATCGGCCTCCTACGAGCAGTACTTC. The chain combines TRBV9 with TRBJ2-5, with D unclear. The tail of the sequence fits TRBJ2-7 better, so the J call may be wrong. The germline gives CDR1 SGDLS, CDR2 YYNGEE. CDR3 length: 18 amino acids.

Of note for this clone: This specimen includes other DNA sequences encoding the same CDR3. V gene TRBV9 combines with J gene TRBJ1-2; TRBD1 might be the D (5 bases). Germline loops: CDR1 SGDLS, CDR2 YYNGEE. CDR3 length equals 14 residues. V was trimmed by 0 bases and J by 4 bases, leaving 10 bases between them. The CDR3 is CASSVEQAPYGYTF. In DNA, the CDR3 is TGTGCCAGCAGCGTAGAACAGGCGCCCTATGGCTACACCTTC.

This chain connects TRBV7-2 to TRBJ1-3; tentatively, D is TRBD1 (6 bases). The V gene's germline CDR1 is SGHTA and CDR2 FQGNSA. CDR3 length: 14 residues. Trimming pared 6 bases from V and 8 bases from J, leaving 17 bases between. As DNA, the CDR3 is TGTGCCAGCAGTCCATTAGGGGGGGGAGACACCATATATTTT. Amino acids: CASSPLGGGDTIYF.

The gene calls are TRBV7-2 and TRBJ1-1; 9 nucleotides align to TRBD1. The CDR3 consists of 15 residues. V was pared by 5 bases and J by 5 bases, with 9 bases of the junction left unmatched. Germline V gene lookup returns CDR1 SGHTA and CDR2 FQGNSA. The CDR3 DNA is TGTGCCAGCAGCACAACAGGGGGCGCGGGAACTGAAGCTTTCTTT. Translating gives CASSTTGGAGTEAFF.

The chain joins TRBV27 to TRBJ1-1; D is perhaps TRBD1 (5 bases). V was pared by 7 bases and J by 0 bases, with 15 bases between. The CDR3 covers 15 residues. From germline, CDR1 is MNHEY and CDR2 SMNVEV (reference sequence). In DNA form, the CDR3 reads TGTGCCAGCAAGCGCCCAGGGCACATGAACACTGAAGCTTTCTTT. Translated, it gives CASKRPGHMNTEAFF.

The chain employs TRBV9 and TRBJ1-5; TRBD1 is a possible D gene (5 bases). The CDR3 spans 11 residues. Germline assignment: CDR1 SGDLS and CDR2 YYNGEE. The V end lost 6 bases, the J end lost 4 bases, and 5 bases lay between the germline ends. Here the CDR3 DNA reads TGTGCCAGCAAGGGGAATCAGCCCCAGCATTTT. Its protein is CASKGNQPQHF.

For the CDR3, the DNA is TGTGCCAGCAGCCGGACCTGGGAGGCAAACACTGAAGCTTTCTTT. It yields the protein CASSRTWEANTEAFF. The genes are TRBV6-1 and TRBJ1-1; D gene uncertain. With 6 bases removed from V and 2 bases from J, the gap between germline ends came to 16 bases. Germline V gene data show CDR1 as MNHNS and CDR2 as SASEGT. The CDR3 extends over 15 amino acids.

Only one count was recorded for this clone. The V and J genes are TRBV2 and TRBJ2-5; 9 bases map to TRBD2. V lost 5 bases and J lost 4; bases outside the gene matches: 5. The CDR3 contains 14 residues. The germline V gene has CDR1 SNHLY and CDR2 FYNNEI. In nucleotides, the CDR3 is TGTGCCAGCAGTAGTGGGACTAGCTCAGAGACCCAGTACTTC. It is translated as CASSSGTSSETQYF.

The rearrangement links TRBV14 to TRBJ1-2, with a weak D call TRBD1 (6 bases). Germline loops: CDR1 SGHDN, CDR2 FVKESK. V gave up 4 bases and J gave up 3 bases, with 15 bases separating them. The CDR3 contains 15 residues. Written as DNA, the CDR3 is TGTGCCAGCAGCCCGGAGCGGGGGCGAGACTATGGCTACACCTTC. Encoded protein: CASSPERGRDYGYTF.

The rearrangement joins TRBV29-1 to TRBJ1-1; TRBD1 might be the D (5 bases). V shed 4 bases and J shed 6 bases, with 24 bases lying between them. The CDR3 is 16 amino acids. The V gene's germline CDR1 is SQVTM and CDR2 ANQGSEA. The chain's CDR3 is CSVGNVQGGISAEAFF. In nucleotides, the CDR3 is TGCAGCGTTGGAAACGTTCAGGGAGGTATTTCGGCTGAAGCTTTCTTT.

CDR3 sequence reads: CASSMRGGRTQPQHF. CDR3 DNA sequence: TGTGCCAGTAGTATGAGAGGGGGAAGGACTCAGCCCCAGCATTTT. This chain uses TRBV19 with TRBJ1-5; weak D call: TRBD1 (6 bases). CDR1 and CDR2 from the germline V gene are LNHDA and SQIVND (reference sequence). Trimming removed 3 bases from V and 6 bases from J, with 15 bases in between. This CDR3 is 15 amino acids long.

V gene TRBV10-2 combines with J gene TRBJ2-1, with 11 bases that match TRBD2. The J segment lost 11 bases and the V segment lost 6 bases, leaving 12 bases of the junction unmatched. The CDR3 has 15 amino acids. The germline V gene encodes CDR1 WSHSY and CDR2 SAAADI. Here the CDR3 DNA reads TGCGCCAGCAGCGCGGGACTAGCGGATACAATGAAGCAGTTCTTC. It codes for CASSAGLADTMKQFF.

The genes are TRBV30 and TRBJ1-2, with 12 bases matching TRBD1. The CDR3 covers 15 residues. CDR1 and CDR2 from the germline V gene are GTSNPN and SVGIG (reference sequence). The J segment lost 6 bases and the V segment lost 0 bases, leaving 5 bases of the junction unmatched. This CDR3 is CAWSVRDRGRDGYTF. The DNA of the CDR3 is TGTGCCTGGAGTGTCCGGGACAGGGGGCGAGATGGCTACACCTTC.

The V and J genes are TRBV30 and TRBJ2-5; a weak D match, TRBD2 (6 bases). Trimming took 0 bases from V and 1 from J, leaving 18 bases between them. The CDR3 extends over 17 amino acids. Germline V gene sequence: CDR1 GTSNPN, CDR2 SVGIG (reference sequence). The CDR3 nucleotides read TGTGCCTGGAGTGTGAATAAAGGGGCTAGCGCCCAAGAGACCCAGTACTTC. Amino acids: CAWSVNKGASAQETQYF.

This clone was recorded a few times. The rearrangement links TRBV27 to TRBJ2-3; 8 nucleotides align to TRBD1. CDR3 length: 15 amino acids. Germline CDR1 is MNHEY and CDR2 is SMNVEV (reference sequence). V lost 6 bases to trimming and J lost 9 bases; unmatched junction nucleotides: 14. Here the CDR3 reads CASRLRGLGVETQYF. The CDR3 DNA reads as TGTGCCAGCAGGCTCAGGGGGCTTGGGGTAGAAACGCAGTATTTT.

V and J are TRBV27 and TRBJ2-3, with 9 nucleotides matching TRBD2. V was pared by 3 bases and J by 0 bases, with 7 bases of the junction left unmatched. CDR3 length equals 17 residues. Germline V gives CDR1 MNHEY, CDR2 SMNVEV (reference sequence). As DNA, the CDR3 is TGTGCCAGCAGTTTCCTTCGACTAGCGGCCAGCACAGATACGCAGTATTTT. This translates into CASSFLRLAASTDTQYF.

This chain links TRBV6-5 with TRBJ2-7; the match to TRBD1 covers 11 bases. V lost 6 bases to trimming and J lost 5 bases; unmatched junction nucleotides: 9. Germline-derived CDR1 and CDR2 are MNHEY and SVGAGI. The CDR3 loop spans 15 amino acids. The CDR3 nucleotides are TGTGCCAGCAGCCCCGGACAGGGGGCGTTCAACGAGCAGTACTTC. Translation: CASSPGQGAFNEQYF.

The V gene is TRBV23-1, the J gene TRBJ2-7; 7 bases align to TRBD1. TRBV23-1 is filed as an ORF, its function uncertain. Trimming at V came to 4 bases and at J to 5 bases, leaving 8 bases not matched to a gene. The CDR3 loop spans 14 amino acids. The CDR3 sequence is CASSLFKGADEQYF. Written as DNA, the CDR3 is TGCGCCAGCAGTCTCTTCAAGGGGGCTGACGAGCAGTACTTC.

V is TRBV27 and J is TRBJ1-1; D unclear. This CDR3 region has 16 residues. The germline CDR1 and CDR2 sequences are MNHEY and SMNVEV (reference sequence). The germline V and J ends were trimmed by 0 bases and 1 base, with 12 bases remaining between them. The CDR3 loop reads CASSLSYGTPNTEAFF. The CDR3 coding sequence is TGTGCCAGCAGTTTATCGTACGGTACCCCGAACACTGAAGCTTTCTTT.

The chain joins TRBV2 to TRBJ2-1; D uncertain. Germline CDR1 and CDR2: SNHLY and FYNNEI. The CDR3 covers 11 residues. The ends were cut back, 9 bases at V and 6 bases at J, with 9 bases in the middle. CDR3 coding DNA: TGTGCCAGAGCCTTAATCAATGAGCAGTTCTTC. Its protein product is CARALINEQFF.

CDR3 sequence: CASSRPQGTEAFF. For the CDR3, the DNA is TGCGCCAGCAGCCGACCCCAGGGGACTGAAGCTTTCTTT. The chain joins TRBV10-2 to TRBJ1-1; possibly TRBD1 for D (6 bases). Germline V gene sequence: CDR1 WSHSY, CDR2 SAAADI. The CDR3 contains 13 residues. Trimming pared 6 bases from V and 5 bases from J, leaving 13 bases between.

Only a few counts were recorded for this clone. V usage is TRBV19 and J usage is TRBJ1-2; D uncertain. This CDR3 contains 15 residues. Trimming stripped 0 bases from V and 8 bases from J, with 16 bases between. The germline V gene encodes CDR1 LNHDA and CDR2 SQIVND (reference sequence). The CDR3 coding sequence is TGTGCCAGTAGTATAGAGGGCAGTCTCCGTCGGGGCTACACCTTC. As protein: CASSIEGSLRRGYTF.

The rearrangement joins TRBV7-2 to TRBJ1-1; 7 positions agree with TRBD1. The ends lost 5 bases at V and 8 bases at J; junction bases unmatched: 2. In germline, CDR1 is SGHTA, CDR2 FQGNSA. The CDR3 runs to 11 residues. The CDR3: CASSRDSEAFF. The CDR3 DNA follows: TGTGCCAGCAGCCGGGACAGCGAAGCTTTCTTT.

The chain recombines TRBV11-3 with TRBJ2-2, with a weak D call TRBD1 (5 bases). V lost 7 bases, J lost 4 bases, and 10 bases lay in between. Per the germline V gene, CDR1 is SGHNT and CDR2 is YENEEA. This CDR3 comprises 13 residues. CDR3 in amino acids: CASTATATGELFF. CDR3 coding DNA: TGTGCCAGCACCGCGACAGCCACCGGGGAGCTGTTTTTT. The variable domain in full, with the rest retrieved from reference TRBV11-3 and TRBJ2-2, is EAGVVQSPRYKIIEKKQPVAFWCNPISGHNTLYWYLQNLGQGPELLIRYENEEAVDDSQLPKDRFSAERLKGVDSTLKIQPAELGDSAVYLCASTATATGELFFGEGSRLTVL.

On this clone itself: Within the sample, other DNA sequences also encode this same CDR3. The chain uses TRBV5-1 and TRBJ1-1; 10 bases fit TRBD1. This CDR3 comprises 15 residues. Germline V gene sequence: CDR1 SGHRS, CDR2 YFSETQ. V shed 0 bases and J 2 bases; nucleotides not matched to a gene: 1. CDR3 loop: CASSLGQGANTEAFF. For the CDR3, the DNA is TGCGCCAGCAGCTTGGGACAGGGGGCAAACACTGAAGCTTTCTTT.